A single T cell receptor beta chain is shown here with its context. Its specificity is unknown. TCRdb's table, derived via immunoSEQ multiplex PCR, lists solely in-frame clones and lacks some. The sample shows about 150,000 clones, about 91% of them seen only once. This sample is drawn from a study of T cell responses to AZD1222 COVID-19 vaccine. Whole-study results and caveats: Baseline serology detected seropositivity in only a handful of AZD1222 recipients. Scientists sampled the repertoires only once the peak T cell response had passed.

This CDR3 comprises 15 residues. The V and J ends lost 5 bases and 2 bases respectively, with 12 bases between them. Germline lookup yields CDR1 SGHNT and CDR2 YENEEA. The chain links TRBV11-3 to TRBJ2-2, with D perhaps TRBD2 (6 bases). Sequenced here: peripheral blood, sampled on day 0 of AZD1222 vaccination. This receptor was identified in an adult in good health. In nucleotides, the CDR3 is TGTGCCAGCAGCGCAACTAGCTTTAACACCGGGGAGCTGTTTTTT. Amino acids: CASSATSFNTGELFF.